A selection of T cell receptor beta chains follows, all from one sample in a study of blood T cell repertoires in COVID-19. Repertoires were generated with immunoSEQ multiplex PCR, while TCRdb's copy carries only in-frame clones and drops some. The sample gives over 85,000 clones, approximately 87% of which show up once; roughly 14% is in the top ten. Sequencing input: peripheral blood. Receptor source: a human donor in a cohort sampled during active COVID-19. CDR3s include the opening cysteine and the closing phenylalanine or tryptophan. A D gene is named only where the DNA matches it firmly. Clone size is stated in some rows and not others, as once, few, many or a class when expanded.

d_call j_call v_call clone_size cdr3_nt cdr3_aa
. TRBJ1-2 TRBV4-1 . TGCGCCAGCAGCCAAGATCCGCAGGGAAATGGCTACACCTTC CASSQDPQGNGYTF
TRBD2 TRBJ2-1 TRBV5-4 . TGTGCCAGCAGCCCCGGGGGGACCAGCTCCTACAATGAGCAGTTCTTC CASSPGGTSSYNEQFF
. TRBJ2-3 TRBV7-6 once TGTGCCAGCAGCTACCGACTAGGGGGGGGAGATACGCAGTATTTT CASSYRLGGGDTQYF
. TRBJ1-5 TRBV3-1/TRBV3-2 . TGTGCCAGCAGCCAAGATGGCCTTGGCAATCAGCCCCAGCATTTT CASSQDGLGNQPQHF
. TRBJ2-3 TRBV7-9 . TGTGCCAGCAGCTTAACGGACAGAACGGATACGCAGTATTTT CASSLTDRTDTQYF
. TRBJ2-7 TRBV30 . TGTGCCTGGAGTCTTCTTCGGGGTTACGATCTTATCCACGAGCAGTACTTC CAWSLLRGYDLIHEQYF
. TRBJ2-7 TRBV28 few TGTGCCAGCAGTTTATCCCAAGGGGGTTACGAGCAGTACTTC CASSLSQGGYEQYF
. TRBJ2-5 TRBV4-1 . TGCGCCAGCAGCCAAGAAGGCGGATGGGAGACCCAGTACTTC CASSQEGGWETQYF
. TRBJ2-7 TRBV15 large TGTGCCACCAGCCACCGACTAGGAGGTTCCTGGGAGCAGTACTTC CATSHRLGGSWEQYF
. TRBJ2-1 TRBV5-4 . TGTGCCAGCAGCTTGGGGCAGATCCTGTTCAATGAGCAGTTCTTC CASSLGQILFNEQFF